These T cell receptor beta chains were read from a single sample in a study of OX40 agonist ivuxolimab in advanced cancers. Profiling relied on immunoSEQ multiplex PCR, and the TCRdb table lists in-frame clones only, not all of them. The sample has around 10,000 clones, 77% seen once. The sample here was CD4+ or CD8+ T cells sorted from blood, taken in a trial of the OX40 agonist ivuxolimab. The receptors stem from an adult with an advanced solid tumor such as melanoma, head and neck, liver or kidney cancer. CDR3s include the opening cysteine and the closing phenylalanine or tryptophan. The D gene is left open where the match is weak. Some rows mark clone size as missing; the rest say once, few, many or name a class of expanded clone.

TRBD2	TRBJ2-7	.	TRBV6-5	TGTGCCAGCAGTTACTCAGCGGGAGGCTCCTACGAGCAGTACTTC	CASSYSAGGSYEQYF
TRBD1	TRBJ2-7	.	TRBV6-5	TGTGCCAGCAGTTACGGACAGGGAACCTACGAGCAGTACTTC	CASSYGQGTYEQYF
.	TRBJ1-2	few	TRBV7-8	TGTGCCAGCAGCTTAAGTCTACACGATGGCTACACCTTC	CASSLSLHDGYTF
TRBD2	TRBJ2-4	.	TRBV5-1	TGCGCCAGCAGCTTGGCCGCGGGGGGAGCCAAAAACATTCAGTACTTC	CASSLAAGGAKNIQYF
.	TRBJ2-7	few	TRBV9	TGTGCCAGCAGCGTGGAGTACAGGGGAGGTGGGCAGTACTTC	CASSVEYRGGGQYF
.	TRBJ2-1	.	TRBV15	TGTGCCACCAGCAGAGATGCACTGTCCAATGAGCAGTTCTTC	CATSRDALSNEQFF
.	TRBJ2-1	.	TRBV15	TGTGCCACCAGCAGATCGACAGGATCTTACAATGAGCAGTTCTTC	CATSRSTGSYNEQFF
TRBD1	TRBJ2-1	.	TRBV9	TGTGCCAGCAGCCCCCGGGACAGCTCCTACAATGAGCAGTTCTTC	CASSPRDSSYNEQFF
.	TRBJ2-7	.	TRBV6-6	TGTGCCAGCAGGACCGTGGGCGAGCAGTACTTC	CASRTVGEQYF
.	TRBJ2-1	.	TRBV10-3	TGTGCCATCAGTGACCCCGACGGGGGCGATGAGCAGTTCTTC	CAISDPDGGDEQFF
TRBD1	TRBJ1-5	.	TRBV19	TGTGCCAGTAGGCCGGGACAGGGGGCTTATAGCAATCAGCCCCAGCATTTT	CASRPGQGAYSNQPQHF
.	TRBJ1-1	.	TRBV9	TGTGCCAGCAGCCTCCCGAGGGACGGAGGGTCAGGGAACACTGAAGCTTTCTTT	CASSLPRDGGSGNTEAFF
TRBD2	TRBJ2-4	once	TRBV6-7	TGTGCCAGCAGTTACTCGCTAGCGGGAGCCAAAAACATTCAGTACTTC	CASSYSLAGAKNIQYF
.	TRBJ2-7	few	TRBV5-4	TGTGCCAGCAGCTTGGGGGGCAGCACCTACGAGCAGTACTTC	CASSLGGSTYEQYF